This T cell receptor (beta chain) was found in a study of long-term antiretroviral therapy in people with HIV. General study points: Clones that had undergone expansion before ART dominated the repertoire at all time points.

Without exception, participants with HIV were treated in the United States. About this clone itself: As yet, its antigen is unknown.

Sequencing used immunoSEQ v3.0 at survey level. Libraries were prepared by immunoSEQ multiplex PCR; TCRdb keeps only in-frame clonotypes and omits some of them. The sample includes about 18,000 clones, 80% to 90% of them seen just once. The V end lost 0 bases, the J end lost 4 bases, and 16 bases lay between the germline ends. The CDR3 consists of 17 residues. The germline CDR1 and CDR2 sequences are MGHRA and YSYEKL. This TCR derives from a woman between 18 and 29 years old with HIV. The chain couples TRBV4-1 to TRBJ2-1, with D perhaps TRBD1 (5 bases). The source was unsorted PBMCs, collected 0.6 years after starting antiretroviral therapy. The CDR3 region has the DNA TGCGCCAGCAGCCAAGACTGGGCAGGGATTTTTTACAATGAGCAGTTCTTC. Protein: CASSQDWAGIFYNEQFF.